A selection of T cell receptor beta chains follows, all from one sample in a study of cytomegalovirus exposure and HLA in healthy donors. Clones were sequenced by immunoSEQ multiplex PCR, and TCRdb holds only the in-frame ones, with some missing. Among about 160,000 clones listed, about 77% were seen once. Material for sequencing was PBMCs. These receptors all stem from a young man in good health and CMV-seropositive. CDR3s include the opening cysteine and the closing phenylalanine or tryptophan. Fields, in order: CDR3 protein, clone size, J gene, V gene, D gene. D genes are given only for firm matches. Clone size is shown for a subset of rows, as once, few, many or a class of expanded clone.

CDR3: CASNPHTGGPEDTQYF
size: NA
J: TRBJ2-3
V: TRBV11-2
D: TRBD2

CDR3: CASSELGQGYTQYF
size: NA
J: TRBJ2-3
V: TRBV25-1
D: TRBD1

CDR3: CASSLEGVNEQYF
size: NA
J: TRBJ2-7
V: TRBV5-4
D: NA

CDR3: CASSYSGGNQPQHF
size: NA
J: TRBJ1-5
V: TRBV6-5
D: NA

CDR3: CASSVQGNEKLFF
size: NA
J: TRBJ1-4
V: TRBV6-1
D: TRBD1

CDR3: CASRTVATNEKLFF
size: NA
J: TRBJ1-4
V: TRBV4-1
D: NA

CDR3: CASLGGSYEQYF
size: NA
J: TRBJ2-7
V: TRBV11-2
D: NA

CDR3: CASSEGGTLRSGNTIYF
size: once
J: TRBJ1-3
V: TRBV2
D: NA

CDR3: CASSTGGHGELFF
size: NA
J: TRBJ2-2
V: TRBV6-5
D: TRBD1

CDR3: CASSVDPGGIDEQFF
size: NA
J: TRBJ2-1
V: TRBV9
D: TRBD2

CDR3: CASTLQGYYEQYF
size: NA
J: TRBJ2-7
V: TRBV2
D: TRBD1

CDR3: CASSLLGGANYEQYF
size: NA
J: TRBJ2-7
V: TRBV7-8
D: NA

CDR3: CASSLVGQTYEQYF
size: once
J: TRBJ2-7
V: TRBV5-1
D: NA

CDR3: CASSLKQFELFF
size: NA
J: TRBJ1-4
V: TRBV11-3
D: NA

CDR3: CASGDTGGTNEQFF
size: NA
J: TRBJ2-1
V: TRBV5-1
D: TRBD2

CDR3: CASSLGSGGNQPQHF
size: NA
J: TRBJ1-5
V: TRBV7-9
D: NA

CDR3: CSATGGTEAFF
size: NA
J: TRBJ1-1
V: TRBV20-1
D: NA

CDR3: CASRWDRGGGPQHF
size: once
J: TRBJ1-5
V: TRBV6-5
D: TRBD1

CDR3: CASSLEMTGRTGELFF
size: NA
J: TRBJ2-2
V: TRBV28
D: NA

CDR3: CASSLTSRTNEKLFF
size: once
J: TRBJ1-4
V: TRBV7-2
D: NA

CDR3: CASSSNRSPYEQYF
size: NA
J: NA
V: TRBV28
D: NA

CDR3: CASSVEGEGYEQYF
size: NA
J: TRBJ2-7
V: TRBV9
D: NA

CDR3: CASSLGASGTMNTEAFF
size: NA
J: TRBJ1-1
V: TRBV5-1
D: NA

CDR3: CASSVSSGGLNAETQYF
size: NA
J: TRBJ2-5
V: TRBV9
D: NA

CDR3: CASSSWTRGETQYF
size: NA
J: TRBJ2-5
V: TRBV19
D: NA

CDR3: CASSTGTGSYEQYF
size: NA
J: TRBJ2-7
V: TRBV5-1
D: TRBD1

CDR3: CASSLSYGQQETQYF
size: NA
J: TRBJ2-5
V: TRBV5-6
D: NA

CDR3: CAGGSGMAWNEQFF
size: NA
J: TRBJ2-1
V: TRBV28
D: TRBD2

CDR3: CASSLDSLNTEAFF
size: NA
J: TRBJ1-1
V: TRBV5-4
D: NA

CDR3: CSVVSGGWNEQFF
size: NA
J: TRBJ2-1
V: TRBV29-1
D: NA

CDR3: CASTSGGGDSGNTIYF
size: NA
J: TRBJ1-3
V: TRBV6-6
D: TRBD1

CDR3: CASRDRAEGYTF
size: NA
J: TRBJ1-2
V: TRBV6-1
D: TRBD1

CDR3: CAISVTPQGAGGYTF
size: NA
J: TRBJ1-2
V: TRBV10-3
D: TRBD1

CDR3: CASSVAGQGYEQYF
size: NA
J: NA
V: TRBV9
D: TRBD1

CDR3: CAWTGQGKGETQYF
size: NA
J: TRBJ2-5
V: TRBV30
D: TRBD1

CDR3: CASTPPGFPNEQFF
size: NA
J: TRBJ2-1
V: TRBV19
D: NA

CDR3: CASSATGAGANVLTF
size: NA
J: TRBJ2-6
V: TRBV2
D: TRBD1

CDR3: CASSVMGRAEQYF
size: once
J: TRBJ2-7
V: TRBV2
D: TRBD2

CDR3: CASSAGTGTYNEQFF
size: NA
J: TRBJ2-1
V: TRBV5-1
D: TRBD1

CDR3: CASSSRDRVGSEQYF
size: NA
J: TRBJ2-7
V: TRBV11-2
D: TRBD1

CDR3: CASSQQARAGEQYF
size: NA
J: TRBJ2-7
V: TRBV4-1
D: NA

CDR3: CASSLVASGGNNEQFF
size: NA
J: TRBJ2-1
V: TRBV7-2
D: TRBD2

CDR3: CASGLAGVGTDTQYF
size: few
J: TRBJ2-3
V: TRBV5-1
D: TRBD2

CDR3: CASSQMGGTEAFF
size: NA
J: TRBJ1-1
V: TRBV14
D: NA

CDR3: CAGIGTDRTQYF
size: NA
J: TRBJ2-3
V: TRBV5-8
D: TRBD1

CDR3: CASSEEGASYEQYF
size: NA
J: TRBJ2-7
V: TRBV6-1
D: NA

CDR3: CAWSRSSGNTIYF
size: NA
J: TRBJ1-3
V: TRBV30
D: NA

CDR3: CASSYGWGVNTGELFF
size: few
J: TRBJ2-2
V: TRBV6-5
D: NA

CDR3: CASSPPTGDIQYF
size: NA
J: TRBJ2-4
V: TRBV7-9
D: NA

CDR3: CASSTLPGFEAFF
size: NA
J: TRBJ1-1
V: TRBV7-3
D: NA

CDR3: CASSSGPGGKGSYEQYF
size: NA
J: TRBJ2-7
V: TRBV5-8
D: TRBD1

CDR3: CATQDRAYYGYTF
size: NA
J: TRBJ1-2
V: TRBV19
D: TRBD1

CDR3: CASSLGQGTETTEAFF
size: NA
J: TRBJ1-1
V: TRBV5-1
D: TRBD1

CDR3: CASSLIRTGETQYF
size: NA
J: TRBJ2-5
V: TRBV28
D: TRBD1

CDR3: CASSPLRREQYF
size: NA
J: TRBJ2-7
V: TRBV6-6
D: NA

CDR3: CASSLGRGMNTEAFF
size: NA
J: TRBJ1-1
V: TRBV7-9
D: NA

CDR3: CATSRGGRFYEQYF
size: few
J: TRBJ2-7
V: TRBV15
D: NA

CDR3: CAKPTPRSGELFF
size: NA
J: TRBJ2-2
V: TRBV28
D: NA

CDR3: CASSFGDRGLSGNTIYF
size: once
J: TRBJ1-3
V: TRBV5-1
D: TRBD1